The source of this T cell receptor beta chain is a study of OX40 agonist ivuxolimab in advanced cancers. Broader study findings: Also present in some nonresponders was a low level of normalized T-cell clonal expansion.

As concerns this clone: Its antigen is undetermined.

The CDR3 spans 15 residues. Trimming removed 3 bases at V and 2 bases at J, with 14 bases between. In germline, CDR1 is SGDLS, CDR2 YYNGEE. TCRdb's table, derived via immunoSEQ multiplex PCR, lists solely in-frame clones and lacks some. The sample has under 85,000 clones; 85% to 95% are singletons. It was autoimmune disease history or systemic immunosuppression that excluded patients. The origin of this receptor is an adult with an advanced solid tumor such as melanoma, head and neck, liver or kidney cancer. The chain joins TRBV9 to TRBJ2-5, with a possible D match to TRBD2 (5 bases). Sequenced here: CD4+ or CD8+ T cells sorted from blood, sampled in a trial of the OX40 agonist ivuxolimab. CDR3 residues: CASSAGGRNQETQYF. The CDR3 bases are TGTGCCAGCAGCGCTGGAGGACGGAATCAAGAGACCCAGTACTTC.